The clone carrying this T cell receptor (beta chain) was counted at least ten times. Its antigen is currently unknown. Losses at the gene ends were 3 bases for V and 3 bases for J; bases not matched to a gene: 2. This CDR3 contains 16 residues. CDR1 LNHDA and CDR2 SQIVND come from the germline V gene (reference sequence). Universal primer sites and UMIs were introduced during 5'RACE template-switching synthesis of TCR cDNA. MiXCR, run by TCRdb on the 5' RACE reads, gives a single entry per CDR3 protein. The sample includes tens of thousands of distinct CDR3 sequences, 7.7% of them seen just once. The data were taken from a study of T cells after yellow fever vaccination. Findings and caveats of the study: It was the secondary response that reached its peak faster, day 5 versus 15, but it was weaker. The booster saw the reappearance of most primary-vaccination clones (roughly 96% CD4, roughly 87% CD8). Across the CD4 and CD8 compartments, a small share of clonotypes was present in both.

V gene TRBV19 combines with J gene TRBJ2-2; 12 bases are shared with TRBD2. Sequencing used CD8+ T cells sorted from PBMCs, obtained on the day of the yellow fever booster vaccination. The receptor's source is a young man who received the YFV17D yellow fever vaccine. The CDR3 DNA sequence: TGTGCCAGTAGTATGGGACTAGCGGGTTACACCGGGGAGCTGTTTTTT. Translated: CASSMGLAGYTGELFF.